Reported below is one T cell receptor (beta chain). This specimen belongs to a study of cytomegalovirus exposure and HLA in healthy donors. The CDR3 covers 14 residues. V gave up 6 bases and J gave up 0 bases, with 9 bases separating them. Per germline, CDR1 MGHDK and CDR2 SYGVNS. The study ran its PCR with 60 Vbeta and 13 Jbeta primers. Here immunoSEQ multiplex PCR was the method, and the copy in TCRdb shows in-frame clones only, minus some. Recorded for this sample: approximately 120,000 clones. Material for sequencing was PBMCs. This clonotype was sampled from a man aged 18 to 30 in good health and CMV-seronegative. The rearrangement uses TRBV25-1 and TRBJ1-3; D uncertain. CDR3 region: CASRFSSSGNTIYF. Written as DNA, the CDR3 is TGTGCCAGCAGGTTCTCCTCCTCTGGAAACACCATATATTTT.